A selection of T cell receptor beta chains follows, all from one sample in a study of radiotherapy plus CTLA-4 blockade in lung cancer. The assay was immunoSEQ multiplex PCR, and TCRdb's table has in-frame clones only and misses some. The repertoire holds about 77,000 clones, with 70% to 80% as singletons. Source: peripheral blood, taken from a patient treated with radiotherapy plus ipilimumab. The origin of the receptors is a human donor with non-small cell lung cancer whose response to radiotherapy plus ipilimumab could not be evaluated. Each CDR3 is given with its conserved first and last residue. A D gene is named only where the DNA matches it firmly. Clone size, where shown, is once, few, many, or a class for clones that have expanded.

>TRBJ1-1|16|.|.|TRBV6-5
TGTGCCAGCAGTTACGTGACAGCTGGGTGGGGCACTGAAGCTTTCTTT
CASSYVTAGWGTEAFF
>TRBJ2-7|15|many|TRBD2|TRBV19
TGTGCCAGTAGTACTGTAGCGGGAGGGCCCTACGAGCAGTACTTC
CASSTVAGGPYEQYF
>TRBJ1-1|14|.|TRBD1|TRBV10-3
TGTGCCATCAGTGAGGGACAGGGGGCCACTGAAGCTTTCTTT
CAISEGQGATEAFF
>TRBJ1-2|12|.|.|TRBV7-2
TGTGCCAGCAGCCTTGGACTTCATGGCTACACCTTC
CASSLGLHGYTF
>TRBJ2-1|14|once|TRBD2|TRBV10-3
TGTGCCATCAGTGAAAGCGGGAGGGCCCGCGAGCAGTTCTTC
CAISESGRAREQFF
>TRBJ2-3|13|.|.|TRBV6-4
TGTGCCAGCAGTCGAACCTACGTAGATACGCAGTATTTT
CASSRTYVDTQYF
>TRBJ1-5|19|few|.|TRBV2
TGTGCCAGCAGTGAAGTGAGTTTAGGACAGCTGAATAGCAATCAGCCCCAGCATTTT
CASSEVSLGQLNSNQPQHF
>TRBJ1-2|12|.|.|TRBV29-1
TGCAGCGTAGGGAGGGCTAACTATGGCTACACCTTC
CSVGRANYGYTF
>TRBJ1-4|13|.|.|TRBV5-6
TGTGCCAGCAGCTTGGCTGCGGTAGAAAAACTGTTTTTT
CASSLAAVEKLFF
>TRBJ2-2|16|.|.|TRBV2
TGTGCCAGCATTGCGACTGAGCAGTTGAACACCGGGGAGCTGTTTTTT
CASIATEQLNTGELFF
>TRBJ1-1|16|.|.|TRBV10-2
TGCGCCAGCAGTGAGTCGTGGCAGGGCGGATGGACTGAAGCTTTCTTT
CASSESWQGGWTEAFF
>TRBJ1-2|12|few|.|TRBV28
TGTGCCTTTGGGGGGATTGTTGGGGGCTACACCTTC
CAFGGIVGGYTF
>TRBJ2-1|13|.|.|TRBV21-1
TGTGCCAGCAGCAAGGGACAGGGAGGTGAGCAGTTCTTC
CASSKGQGGEQFF
>TRBJ2-2|14|.|TRBD2|TRBV2
TGTGCCAGCAGAGCGGGACTAGCAGGCGGGGAGCTGTTTTTT
CASRAGLAGGELFF
>TRBJ1-5|15|few|.|TRBV7-9
TGTGCCAGCAGCCCTAAGGGCAGGGGAGATCAGCCCCAGCATTTT
CASSPKGRGDQPQHF
>TRBJ2-2|14|.|TRBD2|TRBV29-1
TGCAGCGGAGCGGGATCCGCGAACACCGGGGAGCTGTTTTTT
CSGAGSANTGELFF
>TRBJ2-3|14|.|TRBD1|TRBV25-1
TGTGCCAGCAGTCCGGGACAGGAGACAGATACGCAGTATTTT
CASSPGQETDTQYF
>TRBJ2-7|14|.|TRBD2|TRBV6-6
TGTGCCAGCAGTTACTCGGGAGGGACCTACGAGCAGTACTTC
CASSYSGGTYEQYF
>TRBJ2-5|16|.|TRBD1|TRBV7-9
TGTGCCAGCAGCTTAGCAGACAGGGGGTTATTAGAGACCCAGTACTTC
CASSLADRGLLETQYF
>TRBJ2-7|15|.|.|TRBV19
TGTGCCAGTAGTATTGCGGCTACGCCAACCTACGAGCAGTACTTC
CASSIAATPTYEQYF
>TRBJ2-3|17|.|TRBD2|TRBV2
TGTGCCAGCGACGGGACTAGCGGGAGTCCGCCCCCAGATACGCAGTATTTT
CASDGTSGSPPPDTQYF
>TRBJ2-7|17|.|TRBD2|TRBV5-1
TGCGCCAGCAGGGTCGGGTTATTTAGGCGGGAGCCCTACGAGCAGTACTTC
CASRVGLFRREPYEQYF
>TRBJ2-3|13|.|.|TRBV5-4
TGTGCCAGCAGCTTGGCCACTTCAGATACGCAGTATTTT
CASSLATSDTQYF
>TRBJ2-7|17|few|TRBD1|TRBV5-8
TGTGCCAGCAGCTTTTTTTGGTGGACAGGGTCTCCCTACGAGCAGTACTTC
CASSFFWWTGSPYEQYF
>TRBJ2-1|14|.|.|TRBV4-1
TGCGCCAGCAGCCAACTACTAACTCCAAATGAGCAGTTCTTC
CASSQLLTPNEQFF
>TRBJ2-7|15|.|TRBD2|TRBV30
TGTGCCTCAACCGGGACTAGCGGGGGGCAGAACGAGCAGTACTTC
CASTGTSGGQNEQYF
>TRBJ1-4|14|.|.|TRBV7-9
TGTGCCAGCAGCTTATCTCTAGTGGGTGAAAAACTGTTTTTT
CASSLSLVGEKLFF
>TRBJ1-5|16|.|TRBD1|TRBV6-5
TGTGCCAGCAGTTTAGCGCGGGACAGGGGCAATCAGCCCCAGCATTTT
CASSLARDRGNQPQHF
>TRBJ2-7|16|.|.|TRBV5-8
TGTGCCAGCAGCTCTCCGGGACTCGGAATCCACTACGAGCAGTACTTC
CASSSPGLGIHYEQYF
>TRBJ1-2|17|.|.|TRBV11-2
TGTGCCAGCAGCTTATCCTTTTGGGGCTCGCGTGAATATGGCTACACCTTC
CASSLSFWGSREYGYTF
>TRBJ1-2|13|few|.|TRBV7-9
TGTGCCAGCAGCTTAGCGGGCGGGGCGGGCTACACCTTC
CASSLAGGAGYTF
>TRBJ2-7|13|.|.|TRBV27
TGTGCCAGCAGTACCGACAGAGCCTACGAGCAGTACTTC
CASSTDRAYEQYF
>TRBJ2-1|17|.|TRBD1|TRBV5-4
TGTGCCAGCAGGGGCCCGGGACAGGGGGCACTTTACAATGAGCAGTTCTTC
CASRGPGQGALYNEQFF
>TRBJ2-5|14|few|.|TRBV7-8
TGTGCCAGCAGTTACCGGGTTCCCAGCGAGACCCAGTACTTC
CASSYRVPSETQYF
>TRBJ2-2|14|.|TRBD1|TRBV5-1
TGCGCCAGCACCACAGGGGCGGGCACCGGGGAGCTGTTTTTT
CASTTGAGTGELFF
>TRBJ1-5|11|few|.|TRBV20-1
TGCAGTGCTATTGACAGTGGACGAAAACATTTT
CSAIDSGRKHF
>TRBJ1-5|12|.|.|TRBV2
TGTGCCAGCAGCCAAACTAATCAGCCCCAGCATTTT
CASSQTNQPQHF
>TRBJ1-6|13|.|.|TRBV30
TGTGCCTGGAGTGAGGGAGGCGGGTCACCCCTCCACTTT
CAWSEGGGSPLHF
>TRBJ1-2|13|.|TRBD1|TRBV6-5
TGTGCCAGCAGTCATCGACAGGGTCAGGGCTACACCTTC
CASSHRQGQGYTF
>TRBJ2-3|16|.|.|TRBV7-3
TGTGCCAGCAGCTTAACCCAGGGCGGGGAGTCTGATACGCAGTATTTT
CASSLTQGGESDTQYF
>TRBJ1-2|14|.|.|TRBV7-2
TGTGCCAGCAGCTTAGTAGGCAGGGACTATGGCTACACCTTC
CASSLVGRDYGYTF
>TRBJ1-2|13|.|.|TRBV4-1
TGCGCCAGCAGCCAATCCCAGGGGTTTGGCTACACCTTC
CASSQSQGFGYTF
>TRBJ1-2|14|.|TRBD1|TRBV6-5
TGTGCCAGCAGTCGAAGACAGGGGCCCTATGGCTACACCTTC
CASSRRQGPYGYTF
>TRBJ1-2|10|.|TRBD1|TRBV28
TGTGGGACAGGCCCGTATGGCTACACCTTC
CGTGPYGYTF
>TRBJ2-5|12|.|TRBD1|TRBV5-3
TGTGCCAGAAGCTCCGCCCGGACAGGCCAGTACTTC
CARSSARTGQYF
>TRBJ2-3|17|once|TRBD2|TRBV7-2
TGTGCCAGCAGCTCCCCAAGGCTAGCGGGGGGCAGGGATACGCAGTATTTT
CASSSPRLAGGRDTQYF
>TRBJ2-7|12|.|.|TRBV21-1
TGTGCCAGCAGCAAACCCTCTCCCCGTTTGTACTTC
CASSKPSPRLYF
>TRBJ2-1|12|.|.|TRBV2
TGTGCCAGCAGTGAATTCGGGAATGAGCAGTTCTTC
CASSEFGNEQFF
>TRBJ2-4|15|.|TRBD2|TRBV10-1
TGCGCCAGCAGTGACGGGGGGGCGATCGAAAACATTCAGTACTTC
CASSDGGAIENIQYF